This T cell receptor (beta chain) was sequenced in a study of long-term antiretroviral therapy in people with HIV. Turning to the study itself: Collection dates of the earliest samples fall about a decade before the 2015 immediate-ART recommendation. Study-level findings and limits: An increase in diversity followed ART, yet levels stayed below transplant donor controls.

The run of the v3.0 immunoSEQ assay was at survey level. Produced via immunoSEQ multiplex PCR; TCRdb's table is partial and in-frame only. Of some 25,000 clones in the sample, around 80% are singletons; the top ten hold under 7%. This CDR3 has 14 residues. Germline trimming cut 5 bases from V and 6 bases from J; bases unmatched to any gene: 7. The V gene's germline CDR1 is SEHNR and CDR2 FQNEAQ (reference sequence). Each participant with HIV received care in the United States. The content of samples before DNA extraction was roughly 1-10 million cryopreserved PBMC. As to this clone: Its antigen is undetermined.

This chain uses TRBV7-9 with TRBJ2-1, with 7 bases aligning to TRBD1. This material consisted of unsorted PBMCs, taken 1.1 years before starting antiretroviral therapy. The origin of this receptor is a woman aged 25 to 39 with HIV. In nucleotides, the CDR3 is TGTGCCAGCAGCGGTAGACAGGGCGCCAATGAGCAGTTCTTC. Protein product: CASSGRQGANEQFF.